These T cell receptor beta chains were read from a single sample in a study of blood T cell repertoires in COVID-19. Assay used: immunoSEQ multiplex PCR; TCRdb lists only in-frame clones, some missing. The sample consists of a few hundred thousand clones, around 83% of them appearing once. The sample consisted of peripheral blood. The receptors stem from a man aged 35-49 years who had recovered from COVID-19. Each CDR3 is given with its conserved first and last residue. D genes are given only for firm matches. Clone size is stated in some rows and not others, as once, few, many or a class when expanded.

abundance: -; v_gene: TRBV5-4; j_gene: TRBJ2-3; d_gene: TRBD2; CDR3aa: CASSLAAGVEDTQYF; CDR3nt: TGTGCCAGCAGCTTGGCGGCGGGGGTTGAAGATACGCAGTATTTT
abundance: -; v_gene: TRBV4-1; j_gene: TRBJ2-1; d_gene: TRBD1; CDR3aa: CASSQADRAHEQFF; CDR3nt: TGCGCCAGCAGCCAGGCCGACAGGGCGCATGAGCAGTTCTTC
abundance: -; v_gene: TRBV7-8; j_gene: TRBJ2-3; d_gene: TRBD1; CDR3aa: CASSLAQGAFSDTQYF; CDR3nt: TGTGCCAGCAGCTTAGCCCAGGGGGCTTTCTCAGATACGCAGTATTTT
abundance: -; v_gene: TRBV10-3; j_gene: TRBJ1-1; d_gene: TRBD1; CDR3aa: CAISPQRGTGGETTEAFF; CDR3nt: TGTGCCATCAGTCCGCAGAGGGGGACAGGGGGCGAGACCACTGAAGCTTTCTTT
abundance: -; v_gene: TRBV5-1; j_gene: TRBJ2-5; d_gene: TRBD2; CDR3aa: CASSPLSGSETQYF; CDR3nt: TGCGCCAGCAGCCCACTTAGCGGGTCAGAGACCCAGTACTTC
abundance: -; v_gene: TRBV10-3; j_gene: TRBJ1-4; d_gene: TRBD1; CDR3aa: CAISDPGTGGRGEKLFF; CDR3nt: TGTGCCATCAGTGACCCCGGGACAGGGGGTAGGGGTGAAAAACTGTTTTTT
abundance: -; v_gene: TRBV11-2; j_gene: TRBJ1-2; d_gene: -; CDR3aa: CASSLPPVVGGYTF; CDR3nt: TGTGCCAGCAGCTTACCCCCGGTGGTCGGTGGCTACACCTTC
abundance: -; v_gene: TRBV3-1/TRBV3-2; j_gene: TRBJ2-7; d_gene: -; CDR3aa: CASSQGDLGPEQYF; CDR3nt: TGTGCCAGCAGCCAAGGGGACTTAGGTCCAGAGCAGTACTTC
abundance: -; v_gene: TRBV11-2; j_gene: TRBJ1-4; d_gene: -; CDR3aa: CASSTPLRGTNEKLFF; CDR3nt: TGTGCCAGCAGCACCCCCCTGCGCGGCACTAATGAAAAACTGTTTTTT
abundance: -; v_gene: TRBV5-5; j_gene: TRBJ2-2; d_gene: TRBD1; CDR3aa: CASSLDPHRGNTGELFF; CDR3nt: TGTGCCAGCAGCTTAGATCCTCACAGGGGGAACACCGGGGAGCTGTTTTTT
abundance: -; v_gene: TRBV3-1/TRBV3-2; j_gene: TRBJ2-3; d_gene: -; CDR3aa: CASSQDEEGDTDTQYF; CDR3nt: TGTGCCAGCAGCCAAGATGAGGAGGGAGACACAGATACGCAGTATTTT
abundance: once; v_gene: TRBV4-3; j_gene: TRBJ2-3; d_gene: -; CDR3aa: CASSQDEGDLSFTDTQYF; CDR3nt: TGCGCCAGCAGCCAAGATGAGGGTGATCTTTCATTCACAGATACGCAGTATTTT
abundance: -; v_gene: TRBV12-3/TRBV12-4; j_gene: TRBJ2-5; d_gene: TRBD1; CDR3aa: CASGTGGTKTQYF; CDR3nt: TGTGCCAGCGGGACAGGGGGCACGAAGACCCAGTACTTC
abundance: once; v_gene: TRBV2; j_gene: TRBJ2-2; d_gene: -; CDR3aa: CASRGENTGELFF; CDR3nt: TGTGCCAGCAGAGGGGAGAACACCGGGGAGCTGTTTTTT
abundance: -; v_gene: TRBV19; j_gene: TRBJ2-3; d_gene: TRBD2; CDR3aa: CASSIRSRGGSRPDTQYF; CDR3nt: TGTGCCAGTAGTATTAGGTCGAGAGGCGGGAGTAGACCAGATACGCAGTATTTT
abundance: -; v_gene: TRBV7-8; j_gene: TRBJ1-5; d_gene: TRBD1; CDR3aa: CASSLGQGANQPQHF; CDR3nt: TGTGCCAGCAGCTTAGGACAGGGGGCCAATCAGCCCCAGCATTTT
abundance: -; v_gene: TRBV5-1; j_gene: TRBJ2-7; d_gene: -; CDR3aa: CASSSRDRGEQYF; CDR3nt: TGCGCCAGCAGCTCCCGGGACCGGGGGGAGCAGTACTTC
abundance: -; v_gene: TRBV5-4; j_gene: TRBJ2-1; d_gene: TRBD2; CDR3aa: CASSLGGGRAMNEQFF; CDR3nt: TGTGCCAGCAGCTTGGGTGGCGGGAGGGCCATGAATGAGCAGTTCTTC
abundance: -; v_gene: TRBV7-2; j_gene: TRBJ2-1; d_gene: TRBD2; CDR3aa: CASSLASGSSNEQFF; CDR3nt: TGTGCCAGCAGCTTAGCGAGCGGGAGTAGCAATGAGCAGTTCTTC
abundance: -; v_gene: TRBV29-1; j_gene: TRBJ1-2; d_gene: -; CDR3aa: CSVFGEYGYTF; CDR3nt: TGCAGCGTTTTCGGGGAGTATGGCTACACCTTC
abundance: -; v_gene: TRBV3-1/TRBV3-2; j_gene: TRBJ1-2; d_gene: -; CDR3aa: CASSQVRSTIGYTF; CDR3nt: TGTGCCAGCAGCCAAGTACGGAGCACTATAGGCTACACCTTC
abundance: -; v_gene: TRBV15; j_gene: TRBJ1-3; d_gene: -; CDR3aa: CATSPKARGFGNTIYF; CDR3nt: TGTGCCACCAGCCCGAAGGCGAGAGGGTTCGGAAACACCATATATTTT
abundance: -; v_gene: TRBV27; j_gene: TRBJ2-5; d_gene: -; CDR3aa: CASSLSISRDQETQYF; CDR3nt: TGTGCCAGCAGTTTATCGATTAGCAGGGACCAAGAGACCCAGTACTTC
abundance: -; v_gene: TRBV6-5; j_gene: TRBJ1-6; d_gene: TRBD1; CDR3aa: CASSFGTGGSPLHF; CDR3nt: TGTGCCAGCAGCTTTGGGACAGGGGGTTCACCCCTCCACTTT
abundance: -; v_gene: TRBV6-2/TRBV6-3; j_gene: TRBJ2-5; d_gene: TRBD2; CDR3aa: CASSPSTSGETQYF; CDR3nt: TGTGCCAGCAGCCCTTCTACTAGCGGCGAGACCCAGTACTTC
abundance: -; v_gene: TRBV7-2; j_gene: TRBJ1-1; d_gene: TRBD1; CDR3aa: CASSRDRRTSEAFF; CDR3nt: TGTGCCAGCAGCCGGGACAGACGAACAAGTGAAGCTTTCTTT
abundance: -; v_gene: TRBV3-1/TRBV3-2; j_gene: TRBJ2-5; d_gene: TRBD2; CDR3aa: CASSPYSGRAQETQYF; CDR3nt: TGTGCCAGCAGCCCTTATAGCGGGAGGGCCCAAGAGACCCAGTACTTC
abundance: -; v_gene: TRBV30; j_gene: TRBJ2-5; d_gene: TRBD2; CDR3aa: CAWSGLGVETQYF; CDR3nt: TGTGCCTGGAGCGGACTAGGGGTTGAGACCCAGTACTTC
abundance: -; v_gene: TRBV25-1; j_gene: TRBJ1-5; d_gene: TRBD1; CDR3aa: CASSEGGGDHQPQHF; CDR3nt: TGTGCCAGCAGTGAAGGAGGGGGCGACCATCAGCCCCAGCATTTT
abundance: -; v_gene: TRBV24-1; j_gene: TRBJ1-5; d_gene: -; CDR3aa: CATELYSNQPQHF; CDR3nt: TGTGCCACGGAGCTTTATAGCAATCAGCCCCAGCATTTT
abundance: -; v_gene: TRBV7-9; j_gene: TRBJ2-1; d_gene: TRBD2; CDR3aa: CASSLWGGLGNEQFF; CDR3nt: TGTGCCAGCAGCTTATGGGGGGGTCTCGGCAATGAGCAGTTCTTC
abundance: -; v_gene: TRBV27; j_gene: TRBJ2-1; d_gene: -; CDR3aa: CASSKQGNEQFF; CDR3nt: TGTGCCAGCAGCAAACAGGGCAATGAGCAGTTCTTC
abundance: -; v_gene: TRBV29-1; j_gene: TRBJ2-1; d_gene: -; CDR3aa: CSVGWGGASQVGQFF; CDR3nt: TGCAGCGTTGGGTGGGGGGGCGCTTCTCAGGTTGGGCAGTTCTTC
abundance: -; v_gene: TRBV9; j_gene: TRBJ2-7; d_gene: TRBD2; CDR3aa: CASSVGSGRGEQYF; CDR3nt: TGTGCCAGCAGCGTAGGTAGCGGGAGAGGCGAGCAGTACTTC
abundance: -; v_gene: TRBV9; j_gene: TRBJ2-3; d_gene: TRBD2; CDR3aa: CASSVGAGGDTQYF; CDR3nt: TGTGCCAGCAGCGTAGGAGCGGGAGGGGATACGCAGTATTTT
abundance: few; v_gene: TRBV19; j_gene: TRBJ2-1; d_gene: TRBD2; CDR3aa: CATSQAAGGGQFF; CDR3nt: TGTGCCACCTCACAGGCTGCGGGGGGAGGGCAGTTCTTC
abundance: -; v_gene: TRBV5-1; j_gene: TRBJ2-1; d_gene: TRBD1; CDR3aa: CASSLRDRDYNEQFF; CDR3nt: TGCGCCAGCAGCTTGAGGGACAGGGACTACAATGAGCAGTTCTTC
abundance: -; v_gene: TRBV14; j_gene: TRBJ2-3; d_gene: -; CDR3aa: CASSDEPRGASTDTQYF; CDR3nt: TGTGCCAGCAGCGACGAGCCGAGAGGCGCTAGCACAGATACGCAGTATTTT
abundance: -; v_gene: TRBV7-9; j_gene: TRBJ2-1; d_gene: -; CDR3aa: CASSLVSGDSYNEQFF; CDR3nt: TGTGCCAGCAGCTTAGTGTCGGGAGACTCCTACAATGAGCAGTTCTTC
abundance: -; v_gene: TRBV15; j_gene: TRBJ1-4; d_gene: -; CDR3aa: CATSRGGLAEKLFF; CDR3nt: TGTGCCACCAGCAGAGGGGGCCTCGCCGAAAAACTGTTTTTT
abundance: once; v_gene: TRBV14; j_gene: TRBJ2-7; d_gene: TRBD2; CDR3aa: CASSRISGGSYYEQYF; CDR3nt: TGTGCCAGCAGCCGAATTAGCGGGGGGTCCTACTACGAGCAGTACTTC
abundance: -; v_gene: TRBV7-2; j_gene: TRBJ2-3; d_gene: -; CDR3aa: CASSGSLGSDTQYF; CDR3nt: TGTGCCAGCAGCGGGAGTCTTGGATCAGATACGCAGTATTTT
abundance: -; v_gene: TRBV5-4; j_gene: TRBJ2-5; d_gene: -; CDR3aa: CASSRASGHRHF; CDR3nt: TGTGCCAGCAGCAGAGCCTCGGGTCATCGCCACTTC
abundance: -; v_gene: TRBV18; j_gene: TRBJ1-2; d_gene: TRBD1; CDR3aa: CASSPGQGANYGYTF; CDR3nt: TGTGCCAGCTCACCCGGACAGGGGGCTAACTATGGCTACACCTTC
abundance: -; v_gene: TRBV3-1/TRBV3-2; j_gene: TRBJ2-3; d_gene: -; CDR3aa: CASSSAGTDTQYF; CDR3nt: TGTGCCAGCAGCTCCGCAGGGACAGATACGCAGTATTTT
abundance: -; v_gene: TRBV27; j_gene: TRBJ1-1; d_gene: TRBD1; CDR3aa: CASRRQGGGTEAFF; CDR3nt: TGTGCCAGCAGGCGACAGGGCGGAGGCACTGAAGCTTTCTTT
abundance: -; v_gene: TRBV11-2; j_gene: TRBJ1-3; d_gene: -; CDR3aa: CASSLFESSGNTIYF; CDR3nt: TGTGCCAGCAGCTTGTTCGAGAGCTCTGGAAACACCATATATTTT
abundance: -; v_gene: TRBV9; j_gene: TRBJ1-2; d_gene: TRBD1; CDR3aa: CASSVAGQGAGGYTF; CDR3nt: TGTGCCAGCAGCGTAGCTGGCCAGGGGGCTGGTGGCTACACCTTC
abundance: -; v_gene: TRBV4-1; j_gene: TRBJ2-1; d_gene: -; CDR3aa: CASSSYSLNEQFF; CDR3nt: TGCGCCAGCAGCTCTTACTCCCTGAATGAGCAGTTCTTC
abundance: -; v_gene: TRBV28; j_gene: TRBJ2-5; d_gene: -; CDR3aa: CASSGGFDQETQYF; CDR3nt: TGTGCCAGCAGTGGCGGGTTCGATCAAGAGACCCAGTACTTC
abundance: -; v_gene: TRBV20-1; j_gene: TRBJ2-1; d_gene: -; CDR3aa: CSAGRGEQFF; CDR3nt: TGCAGTGCGGGACGGGGGGAGCAGTTCTTC
abundance: -; v_gene: TRBV25-1; j_gene: TRBJ1-1; d_gene: -; CDR3aa: CASSSGMGRRTEAFF; CDR3nt: TGTGCCAGCAGCTCAGGAATGGGGCGGCGCACTGAAGCTTTCTTT
abundance: once; v_gene: TRBV30; j_gene: TRBJ1-2; d_gene: -; CDR3aa: CAWSVQRGGGYTF; CDR3nt: TGTGCCTGGAGTGTACAAAGGGGGGGTGGCTACACCTTC
abundance: -; v_gene: TRBV15; j_gene: TRBJ1-4; d_gene: TRBD1; CDR3aa: CATSGQGTYNEKLFF; CDR3nt: TGTGCCACCAGCGGACAGGGGACCTATAATGAAAAACTGTTTTTT
abundance: -; v_gene: TRBV5-5; j_gene: TRBJ2-7; d_gene: TRBD2; CDR3aa: CASSLGPSGASYEQYF; CDR3nt: TGTGCCAGCAGCTTGGGTCCTAGCGGGGCCTCCTACGAGCAGTACTTC